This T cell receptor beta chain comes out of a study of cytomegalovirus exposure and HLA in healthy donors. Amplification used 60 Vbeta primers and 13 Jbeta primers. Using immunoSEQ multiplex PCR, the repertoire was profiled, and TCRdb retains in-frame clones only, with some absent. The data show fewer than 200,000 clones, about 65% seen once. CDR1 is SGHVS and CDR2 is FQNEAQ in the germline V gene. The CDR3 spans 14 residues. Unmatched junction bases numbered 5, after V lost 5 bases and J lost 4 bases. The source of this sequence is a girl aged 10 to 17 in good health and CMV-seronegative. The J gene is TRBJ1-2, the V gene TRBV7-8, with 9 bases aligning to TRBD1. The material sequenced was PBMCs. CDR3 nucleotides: TGTGCCAGCAGCCCATCGACAGGGGGCTATGGCTACACCTTC. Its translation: CASSPSTGGYGYTF.